This T cell receptor beta chain was sequenced during a study of blood T cell repertoires in COVID-19. Across the whole study: Sites in the United States, Italy and Spain provided acute and convalescent COVID-19 samples. PBMCs, B-cell-depleted T cells, or T cells were the source of the cDNA or gDNA that made up the material.

TCRdb's copy holds only in-frame clones and misses some; the assay was immunoSEQ multiplex PCR. This sample has some 220,000 clones, with 85% found just once. Seattle researchers signed up patients amid active infection and tracked them longitudinally. The specimen was peripheral blood. The sequence was obtained from a woman aged 70 to 79 with COVID-19, enrolled during active disease.

The chain's CDR3 is CASSWTSGSYEQYF. CDR3 in DNA: TGTGCCAGCAGTTGGACTAGCGGCTCCTACGAGCAGTACTTC. The chain uses TRBV6-2 or TRBV6-3 and TRBJ2-7; 10 bases are a match to TRBD2. The germline V gene encodes CDR1 MNHEY and CDR2 SVGEGT. The J segment lost 0 bases and the V segment lost 4 bases, leaving 0 bases of the junction unmatched. The CDR3 sequence is 14 residues long.